The clone carrying this T cell receptor (beta chain) was observed a handful of times. Its antigen is not identified. The treatment was: roughly ten-day PBMC culture with coronavirus spike peptide pools or control peptides (ViraFEST assay). CD4+ T lymphocytes from the unexposed donor were collected before the COVID-19 pandemic (2011-2018). This entry is derived from a study of vaccination and CD4 T cells after COVID-19. At the level of the study: Diagnosis preceded the drawing of post-COVID samples by a median approximately 96 days (range 35 to 161).

The Oncomine TCR Beta short-read assay sequenced DNA from cultured CD4+ T cells. From the PCR reads, TCRdb called clonotypes with MiXCR, one entry per CDR3 protein. The data contain some 9,700 distinct CDR3 sequences, less than 70% of them singletons. Germline trimming cut 3 bases from V and 2 bases from J; bases unmatched to any gene: 0. The CDR3 loop spans 12 amino acids. Germline-derived CDR1 and CDR2 are DFQATT and SNEGSKA (reference sequence). The rearrangement uses TRBV20-1 and TRBJ1-2; 7 bases are shared with TRBD1. The sample was CD4+ T cells from blood, cultured in vitro. The sequence was collected from a human donor in good health. CDR3 in amino acids: CSARTGNYGYTF. In nucleotides, the CDR3 is TGCAGTGCTAGGACAGGGAACTATGGCTACACCTTC.